This T cell receptor (beta chain) came from a study of blood T cell repertoires in COVID-19. Study in general: The United States, Italy and Spain supplied acute and convalescent COVID-19 samples. PBMCs, B-cell-depleted T cells, or T cells were the source of the cDNA or gDNA that made up the material.

The germline V gene has CDR1 SGHTA and CDR2 FQGNSA. CDR3 length: 13 residues. Losses at the gene ends were 4 bases for V and 10 bases for J; bases not matched to a gene: 7. Only one count was recorded for this clone. In the original workflow: Amplifying reference gene primers gave estimates of nucleated cell counts. TCRdb's copy holds only in-frame clones and misses some; the assay was immunoSEQ multiplex PCR. The V and J calls and clone size come from that table; D and trimming were worked out from the DNA. The sample gives around 180,000 clones, around 77% of which show up once; roughly 6.8% is in the top ten.

The chain joins TRBV7-2 to TRBJ2-1; 7 nucleotides line up with TRBD2. Material for sequencing was peripheral blood. The source is a man between 65 and 80 years old with active or convalescent COVID-19. The CDR3 coding sequence is TGTGCCAGCAGCTCCCAGACTAGCTCAGAGCAGTTCTTC. Residues: CASSSQTSSEQFF.